The 29 T cell receptor beta chains presented below share a single source sample, sequenced in a study of beta chain features in type 1 diabetes (dated by TCRdb to 2016 to 2018). Library method: the immunoSEQ multiplex PCR assay. The entire isolated RNA was reverse transcribed using the High Capacity cDNA Reverse Transcription Kit, and thus expressed TCRB transcripts were sequenced. The immuneACCESS repertoire file appears here via TCRdb, limited to in-frame rearrangements. These files lack a portion of the clones; in checked studies, under half of the deficit traces to unresolved V genes, and the cause of the others is not known. Counted in this sample were 200,000 to 300,000 clones; 20% of them appeared once. The ten largest clones take up 0.028% of the sample. The antigens of these receptors remain unknown. The research as a whole found: A moderate but significant shortening of TCRB CDR3 length was observed in type 1 diabetes patients in all four CD4+ subsets.

Sequences were obtained from naive CD4+ T cells from blood. In the paper's terms, the cell subset or site label means: true naive CD4+ T cells. Receptors originate from a woman in her 40s with type 1 diabetes.

This clone has more than one count but fewer than ten. The chain carries TRBV15 and TRBJ2-1; 7 nucleotides agree with TRBD2. The CDR3 is made up of 16 amino acids. Germline CDR1 reads LNHNV; CDR2 reads YYDKDF (reference sequence). Trimming at V came to 3 bases and at J to 1 base, leaving 6 bases not matched to a gene. The DNA of the CDR3 is TGTGCCACCAGCAGGCTAATAGCGGGTTCCTACAATGAGCAGTTCTTC. This sequence encodes CATSRLIAGSYNEQFF.

The chain carries TRBV9 and TRBJ2-5; D may be TRBD1 (6 bases). This CDR3 comprises 15 residues. V was trimmed by 4 bases and J by 4 bases, leaving 17 bases between them. Germline CDR1 reads SGDLS; CDR2 reads YYNGEE. The CDR3 reads CASSPHRERGETQYF. In nucleotides, the CDR3 is TGTGCCAGCAGCCCTCACAGGGAACGGGGAGAGACCCAGTACTTC.

CDR3 nucleotides: TGTGCCAGCAGCGCACCGGGTCTATATGGCTACACCTTC. It specifies CASSAPGLYGYTF. V is TRBV7-9 and J is TRBJ1-2; D is undetermined. The CDR3 extends over 13 amino acids. Germline-derived CDR1 and CDR2 are SEHNR and FQNEAQ (reference sequence). V was trimmed by 5 bases and J by 5 bases, leaving 12 bases between them.

V usage is TRBV29-1 and J usage is TRBJ2-3, with 7 nucleotides matching TRBD2. This CDR3 comprises 14 residues. CDR1 is SQVTM and CDR2 is ANQGSEA in the germline V gene. V shed 6 bases and J 0 bases; nucleotides not matched to a gene: 6. CDR3 sequence reads: CSVRGGGSTDTQYF. The CDR3 DNA follows: TGCAGCGTGCGGGGCGGGGGAAGCACAGATACGCAGTATTTT.

The rearrangement uses TRBV7-2 and TRBJ1-6; 7 positions agree with TRBD1. Unmatched junction bases numbered 7, after V lost 5 bases and J lost 6 bases. Germline-derived CDR1 and CDR2 are SGHTA and FQGNSA. The CDR3 contains 15 residues. The CDR3 region is CASSPEGASNSPLHF. The CDR3, as DNA: TGTGCCAGCAGCCCCGAGGGGGCCTCTAATTCACCCCTCCACTTT.

This clone occurred once. The CDR3: CASSLSGTGPSAQPQHF. The CDR3 region has the DNA TGTGCCAGCAGTTTAAGTGGGACAGGGCCGTCTGCTCAGCCCCAGCATTTT. The J gene is TRBJ1-5, the V gene TRBV27; 9 nucleotides align to TRBD1. Per the germline V gene, CDR1 is MNHEY and CDR2 is SMNVEV (reference sequence). The CDR3 contains 17 residues. V lost 2 bases, J lost 6 bases, and 11 bases stayed unmatched.

Only a few counts were recorded for this clone. The chain carries TRBV2 and TRBJ2-1; 10 bases are a match to TRBD2. The CDR3 runs 14 residues. Germline loops: CDR1 SNHLY, CDR2 FYNNEI. V dropped 5 bases and J dropped 6; count of bases not matched to a gene: 4. This CDR3 is CASSPGTSVNEQFF. The CDR3 DNA reads TGTGCCAGCAGTCCCGGGACTAGCGTCAATGAGCAGTTCTTC.

This clone was seen more than once but under ten times. V gene TRBV28 combines with J gene TRBJ1-4, with unresolved D. Trimming stripped 7 bases from V and 0 bases from J, with 9 bases between. Germline V gives CDR1 MDHEN, CDR2 SYDVKM. CDR3 length: 14 amino acids. The CDR3 spells CASTVGATNEKLFF. CDR3 sequence (DNA): TGTGCCAGCACCGTAGGAGCAACTAATGAAAAACTGTTTTTT.

This clone came up a few times. The chain carries TRBV5-4 and TRBJ2-3; D may be TRBD2 (5 bases). The CDR3 has 12 amino acids. Trimming took 7 bases from V and 5 from J, leaving 11 bases between them. Germline loops: CDR1 SGHNT, CDR2 YYREEE (reference sequence). For the CDR3, the DNA is TGTGCCAGCCGGGGAATAGAAGATACGCAGTATTTT. This encodes CASRGIEDTQYF.

This clone was detected once. The CDR3 here is CASSLQGGAYPNEQFF. CDR3 in DNA: TGTGCCAGCAGCTTACAAGGGGGCGCATACCCCAATGAGCAGTTCTTC. The chain recombines TRBV9 with TRBJ2-1, with 7 bases lining up with TRBD1. Germline CDR1 SGDLS, CDR2 YYNGEE. The CDR3 spans 16 residues. Trimming at V came to 4 bases and at J to 6 bases, leaving 13 bases not matched to a gene.

This clone has just a few counts. The chain uses TRBV18 and TRBJ2-3, with 10 positions matching TRBD2. CDR3 length: 15 amino acids. CDR1 is KGHSH and CDR2 is LQKENI in the germline V gene. Trimming took 3 bases from V and 2 from J; bases not matched to a gene: 2. CDR3: CASSPSGGATDTQYF. CDR3 nucleotide sequence: TGTGCCAGCTCACCCAGCGGGGGGGCCACAGATACGCAGTATTTT.

This clone came up a few times. The rearrangement links TRBV7-2 to TRBJ2-7; 7 bases are a match to TRBD1. Trimming at V came to 3 bases and at J to 3 bases, leaving 5 bases not matched to a gene. The CDR3 contains 14 residues. Germline assignment: CDR1 SGHTA and CDR2 FQGNSA. The chain's CDR3 is CASSFGQANYEQYF. The DNA of the CDR3 is TGTGCCAGCAGCTTCGGACAGGCCAACTACGAGCAGTACTTC.

The chain is built from TRBV5-8 and TRBJ1-1; D perhaps matches TRBD1 (5 bases). There are 15 residues in the CDR3. Germline CDR1 reads SGHTS; CDR2 reads YDEGEE. Trimming cost V 7 bases and J 4 bases, with 20 bases left between them. The CDR3 region has the DNA TGTGCCAGCTACTTTCGCGGGGGGGGTACCACTGAAGCTTTCTTT. Amino acid sequence: CASYFRGGGTTEAFF. Looking up the rest from reference TRBV5-8 and TRBJ1-1 gives the full variable domain: EAGVTQSPTHLIKTRGQQATLRCSPISGHTSVYWYQQALGLGLQFLLWYDEGEERNRGNFPPRFSGRQFPNYSSELNVNALELEDSALYLCASYFRGGGTTEAFFGQGTRLTVV.

This clone was counted a few times. J is TRBJ1-2 and V is TRBV28, with 10 bases identical to TRBD1. The CDR3 is made up of 13 amino acids. Germline loops: CDR1 MDHEN, CDR2 SYDVKM. V lost 6 bases to trimming and J lost 5 bases; unmatched junction nucleotides: 3. CDR3 region: CASSRDRGYGYTF. The CDR3 nucleotides are TGTGCCAGCAGCCGGGACAGGGGATATGGCTACACCTTC.

The gene calls are TRBV5-6 and TRBJ2-5; 8 positions match TRBD1. Germline-derived CDR1 and CDR2 are SGHDT and YYEEEE. The CDR3 spans 14 residues. V shed 7 bases, J shed 5 bases, and the junction held 10 bases outside the gene matches. The CDR3, as DNA: TGTGCCAGCCTGAAAGGACAGGGAGGTGAGACCCAGTACTTC. Amino acid sequence: CASLKGQGGETQYF.

This clone was detected only a few times. V and J are TRBV7-2 and TRBJ1-6; D possibly corresponds to TRBD1 (6 bases). V was pared by 5 bases and J by 9 bases, with 17 bases between. The germline CDR1 and CDR2 sequences are SGHTA and FQGNSA. This CDR3 region has 15 residues. CDR3 residues: CASSPGTPEGSPLHF. The CDR3 coding sequence is TGTGCCAGCAGCCCCGGGACACCAGAAGGTTCACCCCTCCACTTT.

This clone was seen more than once but under ten times. The rearrangement links TRBV19 to TRBJ1-1, with unresolved D. Trimming pared 6 bases from V and 5 bases from J, leaving 13 bases between. Germline values: CDR1 LNHDA, CDR2 SQIVND (reference sequence). This CDR3 has 13 residues. The CDR3 protein is CASREAGWTEAFF. As DNA, the CDR3 is TGTGCCAGTAGGGAGGCGGGATGGACTGAAGCTTTCTTT. Together with reference TRBV19 and TRBJ1-1, the CDR3 gives the full variable domain: DGGITQSPKYLFRKEGQNVTLSCEQNLNHDAMYWYRQDPGQGLRLIYYSQIVNDFQKGDIAEGYSVSREKKESFPLTVTSAQKNPTAFYLCASREAGWTEAFFGQGTRLTVV.

V and J are TRBV21-1 and TRBJ2-5; the tabulated D call, TRBD2, remains unverified against the DNA. TRBV21-1 is marked as a pseudogene. This CDR3 comprises 16 residues. CDR3 sequence (DNA): TGTGCCAGCAGCATCCCCACTAGCGGGAGGGAAGAGACCCAGTACTTC. It is translated as CASSIPTSGREETQYF.

The gene calls are TRBV7-3 and TRBJ2-1; 12 bases fit TRBD2. CDR3 size: 14 residues. Germline CDR1 reads SGHTA; CDR2 reads FQGTGA. Trimming removed 5 bases from V and 7 bases from J; junction bases left unmatched: 3. CDR3 nucleotide sequence: TGTGCCAGCAGCCGGACTAGCGGGACAAATGAGCAGTTCTTC. The encoded protein is CASSRTSGTNEQFF.

Comments on this clone: This likely comes from a read error, as the CDR3 has no conserved phenylalanine or tryptophan at its end. The DNA is left out, because the CDR3 cannot be placed on it with certainty; the CDR3 is given as TCRdb lists it. The CDR3 loop is CASSLQGDCG. The genes are TRBV4-3 and TRBJ1-1; the tabulated D call, TRBD1, remains unverified against the DNA. Termini included, the CDR3 measures 10 amino acids. Germline CDR1 is LGHNA and CDR2 is YSLEER.

The chain employs TRBV30 and TRBJ2-7; D might be TRBD1 (6 bases). Trimming cost V 4 bases and J 2 bases, with 9 bases left between them. Germline-derived CDR1 and CDR2 are GTSNPN and SVGIG (reference sequence). The CDR3 is 12 amino acids. Here the CDR3 reads CAWTGEAYEQYF. DNA for the CDR3: TGTGCCTGGACAGGGGAAGCCTACGAGCAGTACTTC.

This clone has just a few counts. The chain couples TRBV29-1 to TRBJ2-3, with TRBD2 identical over 8 bases. This CDR3 region has 13 residues. The germline V gene encodes CDR1 SQVTM and CDR2 ANQGSEA. V gave up 7 bases and J gave up 2 bases; unmatched junction bases: 5. The CDR3 is CSASGGPTDTQYF. The CDR3 coding sequence is TGCAGCGCATCGGGGGGGCCCACAGATACGCAGTATTTT.

The rearrangement uses TRBV5-6 and TRBJ2-5, with 7 bases identical to TRBD1. With V trimmed by 4 bases and J by 1 base, 1 base remained unmatched. This CDR3 is 13 amino acids long. Germline V gives CDR1 SGHDT, CDR2 YYEEEE. CDR3 DNA: TGTGCCAGCAGCCGGGACAGCCAAGAGACCCAGTACTTC. It translates to CASSRDSQETQYF.

The chain recombines TRBV7-2 with TRBJ1-1; D uncertain. V dropped 5 bases and J dropped 8 bases, with 21 bases sitting between them. This CDR3 has 15 residues. Germline lookup yields CDR1 SGHTA and CDR2 FQGNSA. CDR3 in DNA: TGTGCCAGCAGCCGACCCGAGTTTGACAAGGTCGAAGCTTTCTTT. It is translated as CASSRPEFDKVEAFF.

This clone was seen more than once but under ten times. V and J are TRBV5-1 and TRBJ2-1; 12 bases line up with TRBD2. Trimming at V came to 5 bases and at J to 8 bases, leaving 5 bases not matched to a gene. Looked up from germline, CDR1 is SGHRS and CDR2 is YFSETQ. CDR3 length: 14 residues. CDR3 DNA sequence: TGCGCCAGCAGGCCTAGCGGGGGGGCCGATGAGCAGTTCTTC. Protein product: CASRPSGGADEQFF.

J is TRBJ2-2 and V is TRBV7-2; 9 bases match TRBD1. This CDR3 is built from 15 residues. Germline CDR1 and CDR2: SGHTA and FQGNSA. The J segment lost 3 bases and the V segment lost 5 bases, leaving 4 bases of the junction unmatched. The CDR3 coding sequence is TGTGCCAGCAGCGCGGGACAGGGCTACACCGGGGAGCTGTTTTTT. Its translation is CASSAGQGYTGELFF.

The chain couples TRBV27 to TRBJ2-3; possible D gene TRBD1, 6 bases. The CDR3 sequence is 14 residues long. With 4 bases removed from V and 0 bases from J, the gap between germline ends came to 8 bases. The germline CDR1 and CDR2 sequences are MNHEY and SMNVEV (reference sequence). The CDR3: CASSWDTSTDTQYF. CDR3 bases: TGTGCCAGCAGTTGGGACACAAGCACAGATACGCAGTATTTT.

This clone was detected a few times. This chain links TRBV29-1 with TRBJ2-3, with D unclear. Germline loops: CDR1 SQVTM, CDR2 ANQGSEA. This CDR3 is 12 amino acids long. Trimming stripped 4 bases from V and 4 bases from J, with 9 bases between. The CDR3 loop is CSVAESADTQYF. In DNA, the CDR3 is TGCAGCGTTGCGGAGTCCGCAGATACGCAGTATTTT.

In this sample, this clone turned up a few times. This chain uses TRBV25-1 with TRBJ2-7; D is perhaps TRBD1 (6 bases). CDR1 is MGHDK, CDR2 SYGVNS, per germline. The V gene lost 3 bases and the J gene lost 7 bases, with 19 bases spanning the gap. This CDR3 has 15 amino acids. CDR3 protein: CASSDLSGESKEQYF. The CDR3 DNA sequence: TGTGCCAGCAGTGACTTATCAGGGGAATCGAAAGAGCAGTACTTC.